This T cell receptor (beta chain) was sequenced in a study of blood T cell repertoires in COVID-19. At the level of the study: Both acute and convalescent COVID-19 samples were obtained from the United States, Italy and Spain. The analysed material was cDNA or gDNA that came from T cells, B-cell-depleted T cells, or PBMCs.

Germline V gene sequence: CDR1 SGHNT, CDR2 YYREEE (reference sequence). The CDR3 is 17 amino acids. Trimming took 0 bases from V and 6 from J; bases not matched to a gene: 10. The authors' processing: The authors estimated nucleated cell counts from reference gene primer amplification. The table came from immunoSEQ multiplex PCR; TCRdb's copy has only in-frame clones and leaves some out. The D gene and trimming were derived from the DNA, and the V and J assignments and clone size from that table. Of about 170,000 clones in the sample, about four fifths were seen once. The chain combines TRBV5-4 with TRBJ2-7, with 12 bases lining up with TRBD1. The TCR was taken from a woman aged 70 to 79 who had recovered from COVID-19. Sequencing was done on a sample of peripheral blood. This CDR3 is CASSLGGQGAPISEQYF. For the CDR3, the DNA is TGTGCCAGCAGCTTGGGGGGACAGGGGGCGCCCATAAGCGAGCAGTACTTC.